This is a list of T cell receptor beta chains from one sample in a study of T-cell memory formation after mild COVID-19. TCRdb re-analysed the 5' RACE reads in MiXCR, keeping a single row per CDR3 protein. This sample has a few hundred thousand distinct CDR3 sequences, with 20% to 25% found just once. The sequencing sample was made of PBMCs or a T cell subset sorted from them (not recorded which). The receptors come from an adult woman who had mild COVID-19 (a few samples of this study predate the infection). Cell type and time point are not known. Each CDR3 is given with its conserved first and last residue. Fields, in order: clone size, V gene, D gene, J gene, CDR3 protein, CDR3 DNA. The D gene is left open where the match is weak. Clone sizes are given selectively: once, few, many, or a class where the clone is expanded.

>NA|TRBV5-4|TRBD1|TRBJ2-2
CASSGRGPGELFF
TGTGCCAGCAGTGGCAGGGGGCCCGGGGAGCTGTTTTTT
>NA|TRBV12-3/TRBV12-4|NA|TRBJ1-2
CASSFGLYGYTF
TGTGCCAGCAGTTTCGGCCTCTATGGCTACACCTTC
>NA|TRBV6-2/TRBV6-3|NA|TRBJ2-1
CASSLPGVAANEQFF
TGTGCCAGCAGTCTCCCAGGAGTAGCGGCCAATGAGCAGTTCTTC
>NA|TRBV6-5|NA|TRBJ2-5
CASSRAGETQYF
TGTGCCAGCAGTCGGGCCGGGGAGACCCAGTACTTC
>NA|TRBV3-1|TRBD2|TRBJ2-5
CASSQERTSGGETQYF
TGTGCCAGCAGCCAAGAGAGGACTAGCGGGGGAGAGACCCAGTACTTC
>NA|TRBV20-1|NA|TRBJ2-7
CSARGRGYEQYF
TGCAGTGCTAGAGGACGCGGCTACGAGCAGTACTTC
>few|TRBV20-1|TRBD2|TRBJ2-1
CSAIGTSGREQFF
TGCAGTGCTATCGGGACTAGCGGGAGGGAGCAGTTCTTC
>NA|TRBV30|NA|TRBJ2-7
CAWGDYEQYF
TGTGCCTGGGGGGATTACGAGCAGTACTTC
>NA|TRBV11-2|NA|TRBJ1-2
CASSLGLGGSRTFNYGYTF
TGTGCCAGCAGCTTAGGCTTGGGGGGGTCCCGAACTTTTAACTATGGCTACACCTTC
>NA|TRBV11-3|NA|TRBJ2-5
CASSPVGGGRGPQETQYF
TGTGCCAGCAGCCCAGTGGGGGGTGGGCGAGGACCACAAGAGACCCAGTACTTC
>NA|TRBV14|TRBD1|TRBJ2-5
CASSGTTGSQTQYF
TGTGCCAGCAGCGGTACGACAGGGAGCCAGACCCAGTACTTC
>many|TRBV12-3/TRBV12-4|TRBD2|TRBJ2-5
CASSLSGGAGLTQYF
TGTGCCAGCAGCCTTAGCGGGGGGGCCGGTTTGACCCAGTACTTC
>few|TRBV7-6|NA|TRBJ2-5
CASSLALLETQYF
TGTGCCAGCAGCTTAGCGCTGTTGGAGACCCAGTACTTC
>few|TRBV20-1|TRBD2|TRBJ2-7
CSATPSGSTYEQYF
TGCAGTGCTACGCCTAGCGGGTCAACCTACGAGCAGTACTTC
>few|TRBV7-9|NA|TRBJ2-2
CASSFDGTGELFF
TGTGCCAGCAGCTTCGACGGTACCGGGGAGCTGTTTTTT
>few|TRBV5-1|NA|TRBJ2-1
CASSPLGGYMDEQFF
TGCGCCAGCAGTCCTCTGGGGGGATATATGGATGAGCAGTTCTTC
>NA|TRBV30|TRBD2|TRBJ2-7
CAWSQLAGGYEQYF
TGTGCCTGGAGTCAACTAGCGGGAGGCTACGAGCAGTACTTC
>few|TRBV5-5|NA|TRBJ1-4
CASSPVSRTQTKLFF
TGTGCCAGCAGCCCAGTCAGCAGAACTCAGACTAAACTGTTTTTT
>NA|TRBV4-3|TRBD2|TRBJ2-1
CASRLRLAGGWSSYNEQFF
TGCGCCAGCAGACTAAGGCTAGCGGGAGGATGGAGCTCCTACAATGAGCAGTTCTTC
>few|TRBV20-1|NA|TRBJ2-1
CSARQPPGLTPNEQFF
TGCAGTGCTCGTCAACCACCCGGGCTCACACCCAATGAGCAGTTCTTC
>NA|TRBV7-9|NA|TRBJ2-2
CASSLVYGQIGELFF
TGTGCCAGCAGCTTGGTGTACGGCCAGATCGGGGAGCTGTTTTTT
>NA|TRBV6-5|NA|TRBJ2-2
CASSYTDTGELFF
TGTGCCAGCAGTTACACCGACACCGGGGAGCTGTTTTTT
>few|TRBV7-9|NA|TRBJ2-1
CASSLGTDDNEQFF
TGTGCCAGCAGCTTAGGGACAGACGACAATGAGCAGTTCTTC
>many|TRBV6-2/TRBV6-3|TRBD2|TRBJ2-1
CASSGLGAPSEQFF
TGTGCCAGCAGTGGACTAGGAGCGCCCAGCGAGCAGTTCTTC
>NA|TRBV6-1|TRBD1|TRBJ1-1
CASQTGGTEAFF
TGTGCCAGCCAGACAGGGGGGACTGAAGCTTTCTTT
>NA|TRBV24-1|NA|TRBJ1-2
CATSDPRRDHYGYTF
TGTGCCACCAGTGACCCCAGACGGGACCACTATGGCTACACCTTC